This T cell receptor beta chain was sequenced for a study of shared T cell receptors in the human thymus. CDR1 is LGHNA, CDR2 YNFKEQ, per germline. Deletions cut 0 bases from V and 3 bases from J, with 9 bases between. CDR3 length: 14 amino acids. Libraries were prepared by immunoSEQ multiplex PCR; TCRdb keeps only in-frame clonotypes and omits some of them. The sample comprises 500,000 to 750,000 clones, roughly 90% of which are singletons, and approximately 0.011% rests with the top ten. These same data were also listed under a study on human thymus T cells.

The receptor's source is a boy less than two years old with a congenital heart defect. The chain links TRBV4-2 to TRBJ2-7; D is possibly TRBD2 (5 bases). The sample was thymocytes. The CDR3 is CASSQESEGYEQYF. CDR3 coding DNA: TGTGCCAGCAGCCAAGAATCTGAGGGCTACGAGCAGTACTTC.